What follows are 30 T cell receptor beta chains derived from one specimen sequenced in a study of T-cell memory formation after mild COVID-19. Using its own MiXCR run on the 5' RACE reads, TCRdb lists one record per CDR3 protein. The sample comprises 130,000 to 150,000 distinct CDR3 sequences, over 6% of which are singletons, and more than 2% rests with the top ten. Sample: PBMCs or a T cell subset sorted from them (not recorded which). The receptors here all came from an adult woman who had mild COVID-19 (a few samples of this study predate the infection). Cell type and time point are not known.

The chain uses TRBV12-3 or TRBV12-4 and TRBJ1-4, with 7 bases fitting TRBD1. The trim removed 6 bases at V and 3 bases at J, leaving 4 bases unmatched. The CDR3 covers 14 residues. CDR3 sequence: CASSPTGPNEKLFF. The CDR3 DNA reads as TGTGCCAGCAGCCCGACAGGGCCTAATGAAAAACTGTTTTTT.

This clonotype is judged medium-sized (0.01 to 0.1%). The chain links TRBV20-1 to TRBJ1-1; maybe TRBD1 (5 bases). The CDR3 length is 14 residues. Trimming took off 5 bases at V and 0 bases at J, with 13 bases between the two ends. Germline V CDR1 and CDR2: DFQATT, SNEGSKA (reference sequence). The CDR3 DNA sequence: TGCAGTGCTCCTAGGACAAGGATGAACACTGAAGCTTTCTTT. Translating gives CSAPRTRMNTEAFF.

In its sample, this clonotype was seen many times. The chain joins TRBV24-1 to TRBJ2-1; 10 bases are a match to TRBD1. There are 16 residues in the CDR3. With 2 bases clipped from V and 2 bases from J, the junction kept 2 bases outside the gene matches. Per the germline V gene, CDR1 is KGHDR and CDR2 is SFDVKD. The CDR3 region has the DNA TGTGCCACCAGTGATTCCGGGACAGGGGCCTACAATGAGCAGTTCTTC. Its protein is CATSDSGTGAYNEQFF.

This clonotype has only a few counts. CDR3 coding DNA: TGTGCCAGCAGTGCCAGGTGGAACGAGCAGTACTTC. Residues: CASSARWNEQYF. The J gene is TRBJ2-7, the V gene TRBV12-3 or TRBV12-4; D unresolved. The CDR3 is 12 amino acids. V lost 5 bases and J 5 bases, leaving 10 bases between the germline ends.

This clonotype has ten or more counts. The chain carries TRBV13 and TRBJ2-1; 8 nucleotides match TRBD2. CDR1 and CDR2 (germline): PRHDT, FYEKMQ (reference sequence). Trimming at V came to 4 bases and at J to 1 base, leaving 3 bases not matched to a gene. The CDR3 has 15 residues. The CDR3 is CASSSQRESYNEQFF. CDR3 in DNA: TGTGCCAGCAGCTCTCAGCGGGAGTCCTACAATGAGCAGTTCTTC.

This clonotype has just a few counts. The V call is TRBV5-1, the J call TRBJ2-6; D is unclear. This CDR3 spans 16 amino acids. Deletions cut 5 bases from V and 1 base from J, with 13 bases between. Germline-derived CDR1 and CDR2 are SGHRS and YFSETQ. CDR3 sequence reads: CASSASGRSGANVLTF. The CDR3 DNA sequence: TGCGCCAGCAGTGCTTCTGGTAGGTCTGGGGCCAACGTCCTGACTTTC.

The V and J genes are TRBV7-2 and TRBJ2-1, with TRBD2 matching over 7 bases. Germline V lookup: CDR1 SGHTA, CDR2 FQGNSA. The CDR3 extends over 15 amino acids. V dropped 1 base and J dropped 5; count of bases not matched to a gene: 5. The CDR3 here is CASSLDLAEHNEQFF. CDR3 sequence (DNA): TGTGCCAGCAGCTTAGATCTAGCGGAGCACAATGAGCAGTTCTTC.

This sequence joins TRBV4-3 and TRBJ2-1; 12 bases line up with TRBD2. V was pared by 1 base and J by 9 bases, with 10 bases of the junction left unmatched. Germline assignment: CDR1 LGHNA and CDR2 YSLEER. The CDR3 extends over 17 amino acids. In DNA, the CDR3 is TGCGCCAGCAGCCAAGTCCACGGGCTAGCGGGAGGGGGTGAGCAGTTCTTC. This codes for CASSQVHGLAGGGEQFF.

This clonotype appeared many times. The V and J genes are TRBV7-9 and TRBJ2-3; D is perhaps TRBD2 (7 bases). Germline V gene sequence: CDR1 SEHNR, CDR2 FQNEAQ (reference sequence). The CDR3 runs 22 residues. The V and J ends lost 2 bases and 1 base respectively, with 31 bases between them. This CDR3 reads CASSLLQRGGIPRNTRTDTQYF. The CDR3 DNA sequence: TGTGCCAGCAGCTTACTTCAAAGGGGGGGCATCCCCCGCAATACCCGCACAGATACGCAGTATTTT.

This clonotype was observed many times. The rearrangement links TRBV12-3 or TRBV12-4 to TRBJ1-2; no reliable D call. V was pared by 6 bases and J by 2 bases, with 13 bases between. The CDR3 has 14 amino acids. CDR3 bases: TGTGCCAGCAGCGGGCCCAGCGGGAACTATGGCTACACCTTC. Its translation is CASSGPSGNYGYTF.

This clonotype rates as medium-sized (0.01 to 0.1%). This sequence joins TRBV18 and TRBJ2-3; TRBD2 agrees at 8 bases. The V gene end was trimmed by 2 bases and the J gene end by 4 bases; junction bases not matched to a gene: 11. This CDR3 region has 17 residues. Germline V lookup: CDR1 KGHSH, CDR2 LQKENI. The CDR3, as DNA: TGTGCCAGCTCACCAGCTCGAAGAGCGGGAGAATCAGATACGCAGTATTTT. Translated, it gives CASSPARRAGESDTQYF.

The CDR3 nucleotides read TGTGCCAGCAGCCCAGGGGGGCTAGCGGGAGAGGGCTACGAGCAGTACTTC. This codes for CASSPGGLAGEGYEQYF. The chain joins TRBV12-3 or TRBV12-4 to TRBJ2-7, with TRBD2 identical over 10 bases. V lost 6 bases to trimming and J lost 3 bases; unmatched junction nucleotides: 14. The CDR3 spans 17 residues.

The chain employs TRBV2 and TRBJ2-1; a weak D match, TRBD2 (6 bases). Germline loops: CDR1 SNHLY, CDR2 FYNNEI. The CDR3 consists of 12 residues. The V end lost 7 bases, the J end lost 7 bases, and 11 bases lay between the germline ends. The CDR3: CASKQLANEQFF. The CDR3 region has the DNA TGTGCCAGCAAACAACTAGCAAATGAGCAGTTCTTC. The full variable domain, completed using reference TRBV2 and TRBJ2-1, is EPEVTQTPSHQVTQMGQEVILRCVPISNHLYFYWYRQILGQKVEFLVSFYNNEISEKSEIFDDQFSVERPDGSNFTLKIRSTKLEDSAMYFCASKQLANEQFFGPGTRLTVL.

The chain carries TRBV19 and TRBJ2-1; a weak D match, TRBD2 (6 bases). Germline V gene lookup returns CDR1 LNHDA and CDR2 SQIVND (reference sequence). The germline V and J ends were trimmed by 0 bases and 4 bases, with 10 bases remaining between them. The CDR3 has 15 amino acids. Here the CDR3 reads CASSIDGTLYNEQFF. The CDR3 nucleotides are TGTGCCAGTAGTATAGACGGGACTCTATACAATGAGCAGTTCTTC.

This clonotype appeared a few times. V usage is TRBV12-3 or TRBV12-4 and J usage is TRBJ2-7; 9 nucleotides line up with TRBD1. The junction had 6 bases not matched to a gene; V was cut back by 6 bases and J by 3 bases. This CDR3 has 14 residues. CDR3 loop: CASRAGTGNYEQYF. The DNA for the CDR3 is TGTGCCAGCAGAGCCGGGACAGGGAACTACGAGCAGTACTTC.

This clonotype showed up just a few times. The chain employs TRBV20-1 and TRBJ2-2, with 7 bases fitting TRBD2. This CDR3 has 14 residues. J gave up 7 bases and V 2 bases, and 7 bases lay outside the gene matches. The germline gives CDR1 DFQATT, CDR2 SNEGSKA (reference sequence). CDR3 sequence reads: CSARPRLAIGELFF. The CDR3 nucleotides read TGCAGTGCTAGACCCCGACTAGCTATCGGGGAGCTGTTTTTT.

This clonotype appeared many times. This chain connects TRBV9 to TRBJ2-7, with 9 bases fitting TRBD1. Germline CDR1 SGDLS, CDR2 YYNGEE. This CDR3 has 15 amino acids. With 4 bases clipped from V and 0 bases from J, the junction kept 5 bases outside the gene matches. The DNA of the CDR3 is TGTGCCAGCAGCCTCCGGGACAGGGACTCCTACGAGCAGTACTTC. It translates to CASSLRDRDSYEQYF.

This clonotype was seen many times. The chain's CDR3 is CASSPVPSPYNEQFF. CDR3 nucleotide sequence: TGTGCCAGCAGCCCCGTCCCATCCCCATACAATGAGCAGTTCTTC. The chain joins TRBV11-2 to TRBJ2-1; no clear D gene. V was shortened by 5 bases and J by 4 bases, with 15 bases between the two germline ends. Germline lookup yields CDR1 SGHAT and CDR2 FQNNGV. The CDR3 covers 15 residues.

This clonotype was counted ten times or more. This rearrangement joins TRBV5-1 to TRBJ1-6; 7 bases agree with TRBD1. CDR1 is SGHRS, CDR2 YFSETQ, per germline. The CDR3 contains 19 residues. V trimming: 2 bases; J trimming: 5 bases; junction bases outside the gene matches: 16. CDR3 in DNA: TGCGCCAGCAGCTTCCACGACAGGGTAAACCCAACGAATAATTCACCCCTCCACTTT. It is translated as CASSFHDRVNPTNNSPLHF.

CDR3 loop: CSALTSGSFSDTQYF. The CDR3 region has the DNA TGCAGTGCTCTTACTAGCGGGAGTTTCTCGGATACGCAGTATTTT. V usage is TRBV20-1 and J usage is TRBJ2-3; 11 bases line up with TRBD2. CDR3 length equals 15 residues. Trimming at V came to 5 bases and at J to 6 bases, leaving 10 bases not matched to a gene. The V gene's germline CDR1 is DFQATT and CDR2 SNEGSKA (reference sequence).

In its sample, this clonotype was seen many times. V usage is TRBV7-2 and J usage is TRBJ2-3; possibly TRBD2 for D (6 bases). This CDR3 contains 16 residues. CDR1 and CDR2 (germline): SGHTA, FQGNSA. Trimming cost V 2 bases and J 3 bases, with 15 bases left between them. The CDR3: CASSLRPSAGTDTQYF. The CDR3 DNA reads TGTGCCAGCAGCTTACGACCTTCAGCGGGTACAGATACGCAGTATTTT.

The table lists this clonotype with many counts. This chain connects TRBV5-1 to TRBJ2-4, with TRBD1 matching 10 bases. This CDR3 is built from 14 residues. Trimming cost V 3 bases and J 7 bases; bases outside gene matches: 4. Germline-derived CDR1 and CDR2 are SGHRS and YFSETQ. The CDR3 is CASSSGQGLNIQYF. CDR3 bases: TGCGCCAGCAGCTCGGGACAGGGGTTGAACATTCAGTACTTC.

In this sample, this clonotype turned up many times. The chain couples TRBV29-1 to TRBJ1-1; a possible D gene is TRBD1 (5 bases). Germline loops: CDR1 SQVTM, CDR2 ANQGSEA. The CDR3 is 14 residues long. Trimming stripped 8 bases from V and 1 base from J, with 17 bases between. The CDR3 loop is CSLKAGRGNTEAFF. The CDR3 DNA sequence: TGCAGCCTTAAGGCGGGACGCGGGAACACTGAAGCTTTCTTT.

This clonotype has only a few counts. The rearrangement links TRBV6-2 or TRBV6-3 to TRBJ2-2; D tentatively reads TRBD1 or TRBD2 (6 bases each). Germline lookup yields CDR1 MNHEY and CDR2 SVGEGT. This CDR3 is 14 amino acids long. The CDR3 loop is CAAGSGANTGELFF. CDR3 nucleotide sequence: TGTGCAGCAGGTTCGGGGGCCAACACCGGGGAGCTGTTTTTT.

This clonotype was observed a few times. The J gene is TRBJ1-1, the V gene TRBV18; tentatively, D is TRBD1 (6 bases). CDR3 length: 13 residues. Germline CDR1 is KGHSH and CDR2 is LQKENI. The V end lost 1 base, the J end lost 6 bases, and 9 bases lay between the germline ends. The CDR3 region is CASSPLAGAEAFF. The CDR3, as DNA: TGTGCCAGCTCACCACTTGCAGGGGCTGAAGCTTTCTTT.

This clonotype was seen many times. The V and J genes are TRBV5-5 and TRBJ1-5; D is uncertain. The CDR3 loop spans 15 amino acids. Germline V gene lookup returns CDR1 SGHKS and CDR2 YYEKEE (reference sequence). Trimming left V 2 bases short and J 1 base short, with 10 bases between. The CDR3 protein is CASSLVAGSNQPQHF. In DNA form, the CDR3 reads TGTGCCAGCAGCTTAGTTGCGGGGAGCAATCAGCCCCAGCATTTT.

This clonotype was seen a handful of times. CDR3 sequence (DNA): TGCAGTGCTAGTGGCGGGCACGGGACAGATACGCAGTATTTT. Protein: CSASGGHGTDTQYF. This chain uses TRBV20-1 with TRBJ2-3, with D possibly TRBD2 on 5 matching bases. The CDR3 sequence is 14 residues long. CDR1 and CDR2 (germline): DFQATT, SNEGSKA (reference sequence). The germline V and J ends were trimmed by 3 bases and 3 bases, with 13 bases remaining between them.

This clonotype was seen repeatedly, ten times or more. This rearrangement joins TRBV5-1 to TRBJ1-1; TRBD1 matches at 11 bases. After removal of 1 base from V and 4 bases from J, the junction contained 3 bases not matched to a gene. The CDR3 has 15 residues. Germline CDR1 and CDR2: SGHRS and YFSETQ. CDR3 nucleotide sequence: TGCGCCAGCAGCTTGTCCGGGACAGGGGGCACTGAAGCTTTCTTT. Amino acids: CASSLSGTGGTEAFF. The whole variable domain, remainder taken from reference TRBV5-1 and TRBJ1-1, is KAGVTQTPRYLIKTRGQQVTLSCSPISGHRSVSWYQQTPGQGLQFLFEYFSETQRNKGNFPGRFSGRQFSNSRSEMNVSTLELGDSALYLCASSLSGTGGTEAFFGQGTRLTVV.

The V gene is TRBV12-3 or TRBV12-4, the J gene TRBJ1-5; perhaps TRBD1 as D (5 bases). The CDR3 is 16 amino acids. Deletions cut 6 bases from V and 2 bases from J, with 17 bases between. In DNA, the CDR3 is TGTGCCAGCAGGCCAGGTCCAGGGATCGGCAATCAGCCCCAGCATTTT. This gives the protein CASRPGPGIGNQPQHF.

Remarks on this clonotype: A junction end diverges from the germline sequence, so it may reflect a read error. This chain connects TRBV3-1 to TRBJ2-3, with 12 bases lining up with TRBD2. CDR1 and CDR2 from the germline V gene are LGHDT and YNNKEL (reference sequence). This CDR3 spans 12 amino acids. The CDR3 DNA reads as TGTGCCAGCAGCCACGGACTAGCGGGGTCGCATTTT. Amino acid sequence: CASSHGLAGSHF.